The 8 T cell receptor beta chains below all came from one sample that was sequenced in a study of blood T cell repertoires in COVID-19. Generated by immunoSEQ multiplex PCR, the TCRdb table keeps only in-frame clones and is missing some. This sample carries approximately 400,000 clones, approximately 87% of them seen once, and the ten largest clones take 1% to 1.5%. The sample taken for sequencing was PBMCs or T cells enriched from blood (not recorded which). The receptors were sampled from a man younger than 45 who had recovered from COVID-19.

The chain joins TRBV4-3 to TRBJ2-7; tentatively, D is TRBD1 (6 bases). Germline V gives CDR1 LGHNA, CDR2 YSLEER. The V end was cut by 4 bases, the J end by 3 bases, with 28 bases between. The CDR3 covers 19 residues. CDR3 sequence: CASSRIRDMGALFGYEQYF. Written as DNA, the CDR3 is TGCGCCAGCAGCCGAATACGGGACATGGGGGCCCTTTTCGGCTACGAGCAGTACTTC.

The chain employs TRBV6-5 and TRBJ1-3; no clear D. CDR1 MNHEY and CDR2 SVGAGI come from the germline V gene. Trimming removed 5 bases at V and 4 bases at J, with 3 bases between. The CDR3 contains 11 residues. The CDR3 spells CASSRGNTIYF. CDR3 coding DNA: TGTGCCAGCAGTCGGGGAAACACCATATATTTT.

On this clone itself: In the same sample, other DNA sequences code for this CDR3. The chain carries TRBV28 and TRBJ2-2; no clear D. The CDR3 is 14 residues long. V was cut by 3 bases and J by 2 bases, with 7 bases left in between. Germline V gene data show CDR1 as MDHEN and CDR2 as SYDVKM. This CDR3 is CASSLAGNTGELFF. CDR3 sequence (DNA): TGTGCCAGCAGTTTGGCAGGAAACACCGGGGAGCTGTTTTTT.

This sequence joins TRBV5-1 and TRBJ2-5; no clear D. The CDR3 is 13 amino acids. Trimming removed 1 base from V and 1 base from J, with 5 bases in between. Germline CDR1 SGHRS, CDR2 YFSETQ. CDR3 region: CASSLFGQETQYF. DNA for the CDR3: TGCGCCAGCAGCTTGTTCGGCCAAGAGACCCAGTACTTC.

The chain carries TRBV10-1 and TRBJ1-5, with D possibly TRBD1 on 6 matching bases. CDR1 and CDR2 (germline): WNHNN, SYGVQD (reference sequence). Trimming removed 6 bases from V and 10 bases from J, with 22 bases in between. CDR3 size: 15 residues. CDR3 residues: CASRAYRDIPTPQHF. The CDR3 DNA follows: TGCGCCAGCAGGGCCTACCGGGACATACCTACCCCCCAGCATTTT.

This clone appeared a few times. The chain has TRBV15 and TRBJ2-1, with TRBD1 identical over 9 bases. Losses at the gene ends were 5 bases for V and 4 bases for J; bases not matched to a gene: 12. The CDR3 covers 17 residues. The germline V gene has CDR1 LNHNV and CDR2 YYDKDF (reference sequence). CDR3: CATSGYLRDRDYNEQFF. The CDR3, as DNA: TGTGCCACCAGCGGCTACCTCCGGGACAGGGATTACAATGAGCAGTTCTTC.

Regarding this clone: Other DNA sequences in this specimen translate into the identical CDR3. The chain combines TRBV5-4 with TRBJ1-1; 8 positions agree with TRBD1. Germline lookup yields CDR1 SGHNT and CDR2 YYREEE (reference sequence). The CDR3 contains 13 residues. With 4 bases clipped from V and 4 bases from J, the junction kept 3 bases outside the gene matches. Here the CDR3 DNA reads TGTGCCAGCAGCCTTACAGGGGGCACTGAAGCTTTCTTT. This encodes CASSLTGGTEAFF.

The chain has TRBV18 and TRBJ2-2; D not resolved. The CDR3 totals 13 residues. Germline CDR1 reads KGHSH; CDR2 reads LQKENI. With 3 bases removed from V and 2 bases from J, the gap between germline ends came to 4 bases. CDR3 bases: TGTGCCAGCTCACCCCGTAACACCGGGGAGCTGTTTTTT. Its protein is CASSPRNTGELFF.